One and the same sample provided the 24 T cell receptor beta chains below, sequenced in a study of post-analysis software for immune sequencing data. Study-wide points: Four to six TRBV segments were significantly more frequent in patients than in controls. TRBV5-6, TRBV5-1 and TRBV20-1 were among these segments.

The authors incorporated unique molecular identifiers into the TCR beta cDNA libraries. Using its own MiXCR run on the PCR reads, TCRdb lists one record per CDR3 protein. The table shows hundreds of thousands of distinct CDR3 sequences, with 30% occurring only once. These receptors are not linked to any known antigen. Sequencing was carried out using blood. These receptors were taken from a girl aged 10-17 years with multiple sclerosis.

V gene TRBV15 combines with J gene TRBJ2-5; D unresolved. CDR1 and CDR2 (germline): LNHNV, YYDKDF (reference sequence). The CDR3 has 12 amino acids. Trimming shortened V by 0 bases and J by 7 bases, and 6 bases separated the two germline ends. The CDR3 DNA follows: TGTGCCACCAGCAGAGATGTGGGGACCCAGTACTTC. Translation gives CATSRDVGTQYF.

To note about this clonotype: Possible read error: a much larger clone is one base away. CDR3: CASSQHSPIAGVGDEQFF. The CDR3 coding sequence is TGCGCCAGCAGCCAACATTCGCCGATAGCGGGAGTAGGGGATGAGCAGTTCTTC. J is TRBJ2-1 and V is TRBV4-3; 9 bases are shared with TRBD2. The CDR3 is made up of 18 amino acids. V shed 2 bases and J 8 bases; nucleotides not matched to a gene: 16. The germline V gene has CDR1 LGHNA and CDR2 YSLEER.

This clonotype has a handful of counts. This chain joins TRBV29-1 and TRBJ2-4, with no clear D. Trimming shortened V by 4 bases and J by 8 bases, and 9 bases separated the two germline ends. The germline gives CDR1 SQVTM, CDR2 ANQGSEA. This CDR3 is built from 11 residues. CDR3 sequence: CSVVIRDIQYF. The CDR3 nucleotides are TGCAGCGTTGTGATACGGGACATTCAGTACTTC. Complete variable domain (other parts from reference TRBV29-1 and TRBJ2-4): SAVISQKPSRDICQRGTSLTIQCQVDSQVTMMFWYRQQPGQSLTLIATANQGSEATYESGFVIDKFPISRPNLTFSTLTVSNMSPEDSSIYLCSVVIRDIQYFGAGTRLSVL.

This clonotype was recorded a few times. The chain uses TRBV5-4 and TRBJ2-1; 8 nucleotides match TRBD2. The CDR3 totals 15 residues. The ends lost 1 base at V and 12 bases at J; junction bases unmatched: 12. CDR1 and CDR2 (germline): SGHNT, YYREEE (reference sequence). The CDR3 DNA follows: TGTGCCAGCAGCTTGCCAAGCGCGGGAGGAGGAGGGCAGTTCTTC. Its protein product is CASSLPSAGGGGQFF.

The gene calls are TRBV12-5 and TRBJ1-1; D is possibly TRBD1 (6 bases). V was shortened by 2 bases and J by 1 base, with 11 bases between the two germline ends. Germline lookup yields CDR1 LGHNT and CDR2 FRNRAP. The CDR3 extends over 15 amino acids. CDR3 DNA: TGTGCTAGTGGTTTGTCCCTGACAGGGAACACTGAAGCTTTCTTT. Protein product: CASGLSLTGNTEAFF.

This sequence joins TRBV27 and TRBJ2-1; D is undetermined. CDR1 is MNHEY and CDR2 is SMNVEV in the germline V gene (reference sequence). Trimming shortened V by 5 bases and J by 5 bases, and 10 bases separated the two germline ends. This CDR3 spans 13 amino acids. In DNA form, the CDR3 reads TGTGCCAGCAGTCACCGATCCCACAATGAGCAGTTCTTC. It is translated as CASSHRSHNEQFF.

This clonotype was detected a few times. This chain uses TRBV5-1 with TRBJ2-3; 9 bases fit TRBD2. V was pared by 0 bases and J by 7 bases, with 9 bases of the junction left unmatched. From germline, CDR1 is SGHRS and CDR2 YFSETQ. This CDR3 spans 16 amino acids. The CDR3 DNA reads TGCGCCAGCAGCTTGGAAGCGGGGACTAGCCCCTATACGCAGTATTTT. Protein product: CASSLEAGTSPYTQYF.

V usage is TRBV12-3 or TRBV12-4 and J usage is TRBJ1-2; 8 bases map to TRBD1. The CDR3 contains 16 residues. Trimming took 3 bases from V and 8 from J; bases not matched to a gene: 14. The CDR3 DNA reads as TGTGCCAGCAGTTTGACAGGGGCGTTAAACGTGAGAGGCTACACCTTC. Translation: CASSLTGALNVRGYTF.

This chain uses TRBV7-9 with TRBJ1-4; D is unresolved. This CDR3 spans 16 amino acids. Trimming took off 5 bases at V and 4 bases at J, with 17 bases between the two ends. Germline CDR1 and CDR2: SEHNR and FQNEAQ (reference sequence). The CDR3 sequence is CASSTTAWSLNEKLFF. CDR3 nucleotides: TGTGCCAGCAGCACCACAGCGTGGTCCCTTAATGAAAAACTGTTTTTT.

V is TRBV11-2 and J is TRBJ2-5; D is undetermined. The CDR3 runs 13 residues. CDR1 and CDR2 from the germline V gene are SGHAT and FQNNGV. Trimming left V 4 bases short and J 2 bases short, with 8 bases between. The CDR3 DNA reads TGTGCCAGCAGCTCCGCTCGTCAAGAGACCCAGTACTTC. Amino acid sequence: CASSSARQETQYF.

The chain recombines TRBV28 with TRBJ1-3, with D tentatively TRBD1 (5 bases). The CDR3 sequence is 14 residues long. Germline loops: CDR1 MDHEN, CDR2 SYDVKM. V was clipped by 4 bases and J by 4 bases, with 11 bases between them. For the CDR3, the DNA is TGTGCCAGCAGTTCCAGACAGATAGGAAACACCATATATTTT. This codes for CASSSRQIGNTIYF.

This clonotype has just a few counts. The rearrangement uses TRBV12-3 or TRBV12-4 and TRBJ2-1, with D possibly being TRBD1 (6 bases). V lost 6 bases and J 3 bases, leaving 15 bases between the germline ends. This CDR3 has 15 residues. The CDR3 nucleotides are TGTGCCAGCAGCCGGACAGTCAGCCTCTACAATGAGCAGTTCTTC. This gives the protein CASSRTVSLYNEQFF.

This clonotype was detected a few times. The V gene is TRBV2, the J gene TRBJ2-7; 7 nucleotides align to TRBD1. With 7 bases clipped from V and 4 bases from J, the junction kept 7 bases outside the gene matches. Germline values: CDR1 SNHLY, CDR2 FYNNEI. The CDR3 is 13 residues long. The CDR3 bases are TGTGCCAGCACGAGGGACAGCCAATACGAGCAGTACTTC. This sequence encodes CASTRDSQYEQYF.

This sequence joins TRBV10-3 and TRBJ2-3; D uncertain. Germline assignment: CDR1 ENHRY and CDR2 SYGVKD. This CDR3 region has 11 residues. The V and J ends lost 10 bases and 6 bases respectively, with 11 bases between them. Here the CDR3 reads CATGPEDTQYF. Here the CDR3 DNA reads TGTGCCACCGGGCCTGAGGATACGCAGTATTTT.

V is TRBV3-1 and J is TRBJ2-5, with 11 bases matching TRBD2. The CDR3 is 18 residues long. Germline V gives CDR1 LGHDT, CDR2 YNNKEL (reference sequence). Trimming took 5 bases from V and 0 from J; bases not matched to a gene: 11. The CDR3: CASSTPGLAVSYQETQYF. CDR3 DNA sequence: TGTGCCAGCAGCACCCCGGGACTAGCGGTTTCATACCAAGAGACCCAGTACTTC.

This clonotype turned up a few times. The chain employs TRBV29-1 and TRBJ2-3; TRBD1 agrees at 8 bases. Germline V gene lookup returns CDR1 SQVTM and CDR2 ANQGSEA. CDR3 length equals 14 residues. The J segment lost 6 bases and the V segment lost 5 bases, leaving 10 bases of the junction unmatched. The DNA of the CDR3 is TGCAGCGTTTCCCCAGGGGGCATTAGCGATACGCAGTATTTT. Translation: CSVSPGGISDTQYF.

This rearrangement joins TRBV6-1 to TRBJ2-7; D uncertain. The CDR3 is 13 amino acids. V lost 6 bases and J lost 0, with 9 bases in between. CDR1 and CDR2 from the germline V gene are MNHNS and SASEGT. For the CDR3, the DNA is TGTGCCAGCAGCAGCCGCTACTCCTACGAGCAGTACTTC. Translating it yields CASSSRYSYEQYF.

This clonotype was counted ten times or more. This sequence joins TRBV4-2 and TRBJ1-1; no clear D. The germline V and J ends were trimmed by 0 bases and 2 bases, with 7 bases remaining between them. The CDR3 is 14 amino acids. The V gene's germline CDR1 is LGHNA and CDR2 YNFKEQ. For the CDR3, the DNA is TGTGCCAGCAGCCAAGATCCCAGAAACACTGAAGCTTTCTTT. Residues: CASSQDPRNTEAFF.

This clonotype has more than one count but fewer than ten. The chain is built from TRBV7-9 and TRBJ2-1; D might be TRBD2 (5 bases). Germline V CDR1 and CDR2: SEHNR, FQNEAQ (reference sequence). The CDR3 is 15 amino acids. V was trimmed by 6 bases and J by 7 bases, leaving 19 bases between them. CDR3: CASSLGGSMSNEQFF. In DNA, the CDR3 is TGTGCCAGCAGTTTGGGTGGGAGTATGAGTAATGAGCAGTTCTTC.

The chain couples TRBV29-1 to TRBJ2-1; D is undetermined. This CDR3 is built from 13 residues. Germline CDR1 and CDR2: SQVTM and ANQGSEA. V shed 4 bases and J shed 2 bases, with 9 bases lying between them. CDR3 sequence: CSVGSTPYNEQFF. CDR3 nucleotides: TGCAGCGTTGGGTCCACGCCCTACAATGAGCAGTTCTTC.

The chain combines TRBV24-1 with TRBJ2-5; 7 bases fit TRBD1. This CDR3 contains 16 residues. Germline CDR1 KGHDR, CDR2 SFDVKD. The V segment lost 5 bases and the J segment 1 base; nucleotides outside the gene matches: 9. CDR3 in amino acids: CATSATTGAPQETQYF. In DNA, the CDR3 is TGTGCCACCAGTGCCACTACAGGGGCCCCCCAAGAGACCCAGTACTTC.

This chain links TRBV4-2 with TRBJ2-3, with 9 bases lining up with TRBD2. CDR1 and CDR2 (germline): LGHNA, YNFKEQ. The CDR3 is made up of 16 amino acids. The V gene end was trimmed by 2 bases and the J gene end by 2 bases; junction bases not matched to a gene: 5. DNA of the CDR3: TGTGCCAGCAGCCAACCTAGCGGGGCTAACACAGATACGCAGTATTTT. Translated, it gives CASSQPSGANTDTQYF.

This clonotype has just a few counts. This rearrangement joins TRBV12-3 or TRBV12-4 to TRBJ2-5; D may be TRBD1 or TRBD2 (6 bases each). The CDR3 totals 14 residues. V lost 6 bases and J 2 bases, leaving 13 bases between the germline ends. The CDR3 DNA reads as TGTGCCAGCAGACTTCAGGGGACTCAAGAGACCCAGTACTTC. It codes for CASRLQGTQETQYF.

The J gene is TRBJ1-1, the V gene TRBV2, with 8 bases matching TRBD1. This CDR3 has 14 amino acids. J gave up 1 base and V 7 bases, and 5 bases lay outside the gene matches. CDR1 is SNHLY, CDR2 FYNNEI, per germline. The chain's CDR3 is CASTEGTGNTEAFF. CDR3 sequence (DNA): TGTGCCAGCACCGAAGGGACAGGGAACACTGAAGCTTTCTTT.